The 3 T cell receptor beta chains below come from one sample, sequenced in a study of T-cell reconstitution after alpha-beta-depleted transplantation in children. Molecular barcoding with unique molecular identifiers was used for the TCRbeta library. TCRdb called the PCR reads again in MiXCR, with one record for every CDR3 protein. The table shows some 490,000 distinct CDR3 sequences, with approximately 12% occurring only once. The sample here was PBMCs from the stem cell graft donor, taken from the stem cell graft. The receptors shown here come from a human donor who donated a stem cell graft to a child with combined immunodeficiency.

About this clonotype: A much larger clone sits a single nucleotide away, making a read error possible. This chain connects TRBV20-1 to TRBJ2-1, with a weak D call TRBD1 (5 bases). CDR3 length: 12 residues. Germline assignment: CDR1 DFQATT and CDR2 SNEGSKA (reference sequence). The CDR3 sequence is CSATDRYNELFF. The DNA of the CDR3 is TGCAGTGCCACCGACAGATACAATGAGCTGTTCTTC.

This clonotype was observed many times. The chain has TRBV28 and TRBJ2-7, with D hard to call. Trimming removed 3 bases from V and 1 base from J, with 16 bases in between. Germline assignment: CDR1 MDHEN and CDR2 SYDVKM. CDR3 length equals 16 residues. This CDR3 is CASSLVTPLYSYEQYF. The CDR3 DNA sequence: TGTGCCAGCAGTTTGGTTACACCACTTTATTCCTACGAGCAGTACTTC.

The CDR3 coding sequence is TGCGCCAGCAGCCAAGACCGCTACGTCAATGAGCAGTTCTTC. Protein: CASSQDRYVNEQFF. The chain is built from TRBV4-1 and TRBJ2-1; D is unresolved. The germline gives CDR1 MGHRA, CDR2 YSYEKL. V was trimmed by 0 bases and J by 6 bases, leaving 9 bases between them. CDR3 size: 14 residues.